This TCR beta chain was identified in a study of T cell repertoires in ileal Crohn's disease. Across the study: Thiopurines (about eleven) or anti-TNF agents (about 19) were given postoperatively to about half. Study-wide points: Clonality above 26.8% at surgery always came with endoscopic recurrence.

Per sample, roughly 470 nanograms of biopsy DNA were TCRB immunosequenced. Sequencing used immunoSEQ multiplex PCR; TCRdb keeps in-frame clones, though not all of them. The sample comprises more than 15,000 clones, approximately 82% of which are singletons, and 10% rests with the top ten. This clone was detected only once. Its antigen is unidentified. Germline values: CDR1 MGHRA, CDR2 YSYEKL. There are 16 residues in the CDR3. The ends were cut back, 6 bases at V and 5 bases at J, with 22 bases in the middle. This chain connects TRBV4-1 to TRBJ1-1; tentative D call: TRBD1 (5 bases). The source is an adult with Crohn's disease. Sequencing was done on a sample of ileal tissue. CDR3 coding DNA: TGCGCCAGCAGGGTATTCGACGGGGGAATTGTAACTGAAGCTTTCTTT. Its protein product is CASRVFDGGIVTEAFF.